The 11 T cell receptor beta chains below all came from one sample that was sequenced in a study of T cells in localized non-small cell lung cancer. The method was immunoSEQ multiplex PCR; TCRdb's version includes in-frame clones alone and lacks a portion of them. Of some 50,000 clones listed, roughly 79% were seen once; the top ten hold roughly a sixth. The sequencing here drew on peripheral blood mononuclear cells, taken before any cancer treatment. Receptors were obtained from a man aged 40 to 69 with stage III lung adenocarcinoma.

This chain connects TRBV9 to TRBJ1-2; TRBD1 might be the D (5 bases). The CDR3 spans 17 residues. CDR1 is SGDLS, CDR2 YYNGEE, per germline. Trimming removed 2 bases at V and 4 bases at J, with 21 bases between. Here the CDR3 reads CASSVEVGARPIYGYTF. In nucleotides, the CDR3 is TGTGCCAGCAGCGTCGAGGTAGGGGCCAGGCCTATCTATGGCTACACCTTC.

A single count supports this clone. The CDR3 loop reads CASSLGAVSTDTQYF. The CDR3 coding sequence is TGCGCCAGCAGCTTGGGAGCAGTCTCCACAGATACGCAGTATTTT. The chain employs TRBV5-1 and TRBJ2-3; D remains unclear. CDR3 length: 15 amino acids. The V gene's germline CDR1 is SGHRS and CDR2 YFSETQ. V was pared by 0 bases and J by 2 bases, with 10 bases between.

This clone was recorded many times. The chain has TRBV18 and TRBJ2-1, with D possibly matching TRBD2 (6 bases). In germline, CDR1 is KGHSH, CDR2 LQKENI. Trimming removed 3 bases from V and 15 bases from J, with 15 bases in between. This CDR3 comprises 12 residues. The CDR3 DNA sequence: TGTGCCAGCTCACCCGATCGCGGGGATAGGTTCTTC. This translates into CASSPDRGDRFF.

The rearrangement uses TRBV6-6 and TRBJ2-3, with D hard to call. The germline V gene encodes CDR1 MNHNY and CDR2 SVGAGI (reference sequence). The V gene lost 0 bases and the J gene lost 2 bases, with 3 bases spanning the gap. The CDR3 is 13 amino acids. In DNA, the CDR3 is TGTGCCAGCAGTTACTCGATCACAGATACGCAGTATTTT. Its translation is CASSYSITDTQYF.

This clone showed up just once. V is TRBV30 and J is TRBJ1-1, with 8 bases lining up with TRBD1. Germline CDR1 GTSNPN, CDR2 SVGIG (reference sequence). The CDR3 is made up of 14 amino acids. Unmatched junction bases numbered 5, after V lost 2 bases and J lost 3 bases. The CDR3 sequence: CAWSRTGWDTEAFF. CDR3 nucleotide sequence: TGTGCCTGGAGTAGGACAGGGTGGGACACTGAAGCTTTCTTT.

The chain is built from TRBV11-2 and TRBJ1-2; 7 bases are a match to TRBD1. Looked up from germline, CDR1 is SGHAT and CDR2 is FQNNGV. The CDR3 sequence is 15 residues long. Trimming cost V 0 bases and J 5 bases; bases outside gene matches: 6. The CDR3 region has the DNA TGTGCCAGCAGCTTAGATCAGGGCAGGGGGTATGGCTACACCTTC. It encodes CASSLDQGRGYGYTF.

This chain uses TRBV27 with TRBJ2-7, with 9 bases lining up with TRBD2. The V gene's germline CDR1 is MNHEY and CDR2 SMNVEV (reference sequence). The CDR3 contains 14 residues. V lost 0 bases and J lost 5; bases outside the gene matches: 2. The CDR3 region is CASSLSAGGHEQYF. For the CDR3, the DNA is TGTGCCAGCAGTTTATCAGCGGGGGGCCACGAGCAGTACTTC.

The chain recombines TRBV19 with TRBJ2-2, with TRBD1 matching over 9 bases. Germline CDR1 LNHDA, CDR2 SQIVND (reference sequence). With V trimmed by 3 bases and J by 6 bases, 5 bases remained unmatched. There are 15 residues in the CDR3. The CDR3 here is CASSMGQGFSGELFF. The CDR3 nucleotides are TGTGCCAGTAGTATGGGACAGGGTTTTTCCGGGGAGCTGTTTTTT.

This rearrangement joins TRBV7-6 to TRBJ1-1; no clear D. Germline values: CDR1 SGHVS, CDR2 FNYEAQ. V lost 6 bases and J lost 1, with 3 bases in between. The CDR3 runs 11 residues. The DNA of the CDR3 is TGTGCCAGCAGTACGAACACTGAAGCTTTCTTT. Residues: CASSTNTEAFF.

The V and J genes are TRBV5-6 and TRBJ2-5; tentatively, D is TRBD1 or TRBD2 (6 bases each). This CDR3 comprises 14 residues. Germline V gives CDR1 SGHDT, CDR2 YYEEEE. The V end was cut by 2 bases, the J end by 4 bases, with 12 bases between. The chain's CDR3 is CASSFTGGGETQYF. CDR3 bases: TGTGCCAGCAGCTTTACCGGGGGCGGAGAGACCCAGTACTTC.

J is TRBJ2-1 and V is TRBV6-6; 12 nucleotides agree with TRBD2. Trimming took 5 bases from V and 3 from J; bases not matched to a gene: 2. Per the germline V gene, CDR1 is MNHNY and CDR2 is SVGAGI (reference sequence). This CDR3 contains 15 residues. CDR3 nucleotide sequence: TGTGCCAGCAGTATGACTAGCGGGGGCTACAATGAGCAGTTCTTC. It specifies CASSMTSGGYNEQFF.